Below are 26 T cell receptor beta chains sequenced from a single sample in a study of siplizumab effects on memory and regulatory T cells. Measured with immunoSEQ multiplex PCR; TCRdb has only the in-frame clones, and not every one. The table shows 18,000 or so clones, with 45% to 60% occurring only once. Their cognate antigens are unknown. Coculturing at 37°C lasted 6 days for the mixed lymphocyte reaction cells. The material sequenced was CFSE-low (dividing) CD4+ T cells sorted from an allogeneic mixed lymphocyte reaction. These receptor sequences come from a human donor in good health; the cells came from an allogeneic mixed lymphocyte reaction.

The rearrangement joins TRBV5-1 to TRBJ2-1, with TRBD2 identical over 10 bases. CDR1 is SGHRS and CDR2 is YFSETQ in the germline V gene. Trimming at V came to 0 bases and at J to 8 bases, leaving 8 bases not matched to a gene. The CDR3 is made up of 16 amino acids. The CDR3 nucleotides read TGCGCCAGCAGCTTGGTAGTTAGCGGGGGGTCGGATGAGCAGTTCTTC. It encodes CASSLVVSGGSDEQFF.

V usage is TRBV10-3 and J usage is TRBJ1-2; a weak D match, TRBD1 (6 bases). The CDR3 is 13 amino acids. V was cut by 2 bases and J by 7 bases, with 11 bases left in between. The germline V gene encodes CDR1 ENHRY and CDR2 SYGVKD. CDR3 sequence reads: CAISETTGFGYTF. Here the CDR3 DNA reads TGTGCCATCAGTGAGACTACAGGGTTTGGCTACACCTTC.

DNA of the CDR3: TGTGCCAGCAGCGTAACCCACCTAAACAATGAGCAGTTCTTC. Its protein product is CASSVTHLNNEQFF. The chain has TRBV9 and TRBJ2-1; D unresolved. This CDR3 spans 14 amino acids. V lost 1 base and J lost 5, with 10 bases in between. Germline loops: CDR1 SGDLS, CDR2 YYNGEE.

The CDR3 is CASSSGGTGHYNEQFF. The CDR3 nucleotides read TGTGCCAGCAGCTCCGGCGGGACGGGACACTACAATGAGCAGTTCTTC. The chain has TRBV11-2 and TRBJ2-1; D could derive from TRBD1 or TRBD2 (6 bases each). V shed 4 bases and J shed 3 bases, with 16 bases lying between them. The V gene's germline CDR1 is SGHAT and CDR2 FQNNGV. The CDR3 has 16 amino acids.

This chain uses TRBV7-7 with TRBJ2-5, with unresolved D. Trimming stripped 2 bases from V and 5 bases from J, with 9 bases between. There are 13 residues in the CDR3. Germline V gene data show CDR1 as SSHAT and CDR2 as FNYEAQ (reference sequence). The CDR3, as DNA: TGTGCCAGCAGCTTATCCAACGGGGAGACCCAGTACTTC. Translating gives CASSLSNGETQYF.

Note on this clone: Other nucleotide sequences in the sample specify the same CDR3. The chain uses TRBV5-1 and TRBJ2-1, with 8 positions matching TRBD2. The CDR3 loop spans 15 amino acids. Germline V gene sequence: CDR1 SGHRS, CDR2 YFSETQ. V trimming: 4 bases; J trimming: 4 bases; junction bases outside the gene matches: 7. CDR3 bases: TGCGCCAGCAGCGCCGGGGGGGGGATGTACAATGAGCAGTTCTTC. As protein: CASSAGGGMYNEQFF.

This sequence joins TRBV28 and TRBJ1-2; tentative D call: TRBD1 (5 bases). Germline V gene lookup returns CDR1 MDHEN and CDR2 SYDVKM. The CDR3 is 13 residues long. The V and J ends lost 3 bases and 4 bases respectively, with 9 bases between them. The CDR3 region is CASSLGTAYGYTF. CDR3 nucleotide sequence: TGTGCCAGCAGTTTGGGGACCGCCTATGGCTACACCTTC.

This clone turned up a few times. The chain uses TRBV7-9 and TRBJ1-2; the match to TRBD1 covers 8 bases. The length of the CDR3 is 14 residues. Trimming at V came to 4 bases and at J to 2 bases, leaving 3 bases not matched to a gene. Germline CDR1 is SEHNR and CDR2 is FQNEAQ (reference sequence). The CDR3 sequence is CASSSTGGNYGYTF. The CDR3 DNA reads TGTGCCAGCAGCTCAACAGGGGGGAACTATGGCTACACCTTC. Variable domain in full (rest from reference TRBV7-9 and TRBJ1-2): DTGVSQNPRHKITKRGQNVTFRCDPISEHNRLYWYRQTLGQGPEFLTYFQNEAQLEKSRLLSDRFSAERPKGSFSTLEIQRTEQGDSAMYLCASSSTGGNYGYTFGSGTRLTVV.

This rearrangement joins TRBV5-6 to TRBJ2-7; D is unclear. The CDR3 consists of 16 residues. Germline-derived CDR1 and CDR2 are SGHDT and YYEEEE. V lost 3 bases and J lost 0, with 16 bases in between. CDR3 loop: CASSSRGGPSSYEQYF. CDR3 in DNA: TGTGCCAGCAGCTCGCGTGGCGGACCGAGCTCCTACGAGCAGTACTTC.

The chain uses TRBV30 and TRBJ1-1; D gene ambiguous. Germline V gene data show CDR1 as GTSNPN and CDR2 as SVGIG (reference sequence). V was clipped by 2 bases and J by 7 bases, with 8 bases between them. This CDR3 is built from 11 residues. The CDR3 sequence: CAWSWGYEAFF. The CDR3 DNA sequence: TGTGCCTGGAGTTGGGGATATGAAGCTTTCTTT. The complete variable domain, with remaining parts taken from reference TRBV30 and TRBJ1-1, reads SQTIHQWPATLVQPVGSPLSLECTVEGTSNPNLYWYRQAAGRGLQLLFYSVGIGQISSEVPQNLSASRPQDRQFILSSKKLLLSDSGFYLCAWSWGYEAFFGQGTRLTVV.

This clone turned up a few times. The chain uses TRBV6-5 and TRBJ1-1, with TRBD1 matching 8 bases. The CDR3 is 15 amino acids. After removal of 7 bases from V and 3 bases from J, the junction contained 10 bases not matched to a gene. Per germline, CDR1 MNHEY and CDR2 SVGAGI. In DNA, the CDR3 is TGTGCCAGCACTTGGGGGACAGGTCTATACACTGAAGCTTTCTTT. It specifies CASTWGTGLYTEAFF.

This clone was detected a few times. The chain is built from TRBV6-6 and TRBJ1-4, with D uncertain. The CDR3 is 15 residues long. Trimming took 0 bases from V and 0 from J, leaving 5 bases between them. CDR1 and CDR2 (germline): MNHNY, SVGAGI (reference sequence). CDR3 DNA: TGTGCCAGCAGTTACTCGCCGGCAACTAATGAAAAACTGTTTTTT. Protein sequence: CASSYSPATNEKLFF.

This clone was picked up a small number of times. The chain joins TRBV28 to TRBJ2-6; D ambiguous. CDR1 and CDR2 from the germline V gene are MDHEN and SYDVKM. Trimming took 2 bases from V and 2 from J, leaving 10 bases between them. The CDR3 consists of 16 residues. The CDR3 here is CASSLSLLAGANVLTF. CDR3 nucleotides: TGTGCCAGCAGTTTAAGTCTCCTCGCTGGGGCCAACGTCCTGACTTTC. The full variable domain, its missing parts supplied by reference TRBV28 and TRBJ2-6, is DVKVTQSSRYLVKRTGEKVFLECVQDMDHENMFWYRQDPGLGLRLIYFSYDVKMKEKGDIPEGYSVSREKKERFSLILESASTNQTSMYLCASSLSLLAGANVLTFGAGSRLTVL.

The CDR3, as DNA: TGCGCCAGCAGCCAAGATCTTTGGGGCGGCGCAACTAATGAAAAACTGTTTTTT. This encodes CASSQDLWGGATNEKLFF. The V and J genes are TRBV4-3 and TRBJ1-4; perhaps TRBD1 as D (5 bases). This CDR3 contains 18 residues. The germline gives CDR1 LGHNA, CDR2 YSLEER. V gave up 0 bases and J gave up 0 bases, with 14 bases separating them.

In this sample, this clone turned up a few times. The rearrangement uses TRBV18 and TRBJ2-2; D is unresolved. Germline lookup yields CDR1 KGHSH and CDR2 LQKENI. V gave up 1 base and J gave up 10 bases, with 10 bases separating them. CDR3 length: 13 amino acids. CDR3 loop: CASSPLPIMELFF. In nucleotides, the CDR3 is TGTGCCAGCTCACCACTCCCCATTATGGAGCTGTTTTTT. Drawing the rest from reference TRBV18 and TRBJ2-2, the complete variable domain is NAGVMQNPRHLVRRRGQEARLRCSPMKGHSHVYWYRQLPEEGLKFMVYLQKENIIDESGMPKERFSAEFPKEGPSILRIQQVVRGDSAAYFCASSPLPIMELFFGEGSRLTVL.

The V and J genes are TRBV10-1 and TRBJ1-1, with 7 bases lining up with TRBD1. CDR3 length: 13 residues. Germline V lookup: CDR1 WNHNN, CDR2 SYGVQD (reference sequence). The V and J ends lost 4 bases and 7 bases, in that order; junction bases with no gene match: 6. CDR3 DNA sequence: TGCGCCAGCAGTGTATCGGGACAGCTTGAAGCTTTCTTT. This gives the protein CASSVSGQLEAFF.

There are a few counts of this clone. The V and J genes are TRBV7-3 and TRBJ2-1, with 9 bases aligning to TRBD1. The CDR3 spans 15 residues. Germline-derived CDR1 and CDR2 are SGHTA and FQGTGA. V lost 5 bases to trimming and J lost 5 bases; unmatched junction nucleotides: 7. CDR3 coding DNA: TGTGCCAGCAGCCTTGACAGGGGGACCCACAATGAGCAGTTCTTC. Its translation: CASSLDRGTHNEQFF.

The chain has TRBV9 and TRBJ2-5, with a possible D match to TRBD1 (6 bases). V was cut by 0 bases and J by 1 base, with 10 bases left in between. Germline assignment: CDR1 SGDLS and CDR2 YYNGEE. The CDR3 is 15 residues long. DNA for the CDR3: TGTGCCAGCAGCGTAGTGGGACACCTCCAAGAGACCCAGTACTTC. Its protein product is CASSVVGHLQETQYF.

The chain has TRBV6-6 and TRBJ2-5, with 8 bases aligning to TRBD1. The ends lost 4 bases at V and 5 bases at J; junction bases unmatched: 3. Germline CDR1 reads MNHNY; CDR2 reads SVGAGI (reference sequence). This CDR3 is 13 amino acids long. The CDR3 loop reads CASSSGDRETQYF. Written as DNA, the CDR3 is TGTGCCAGCAGTTCGGGGGACAGGGAGACCCAGTACTTC.

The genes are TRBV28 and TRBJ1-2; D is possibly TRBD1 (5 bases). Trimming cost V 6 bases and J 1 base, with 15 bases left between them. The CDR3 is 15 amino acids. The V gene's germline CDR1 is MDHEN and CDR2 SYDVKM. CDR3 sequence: CASSLSGTDNYGYTF. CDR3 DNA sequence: TGTGCCAGCAGCTTAAGTGGGACCGATAACTATGGCTACACCTTC.

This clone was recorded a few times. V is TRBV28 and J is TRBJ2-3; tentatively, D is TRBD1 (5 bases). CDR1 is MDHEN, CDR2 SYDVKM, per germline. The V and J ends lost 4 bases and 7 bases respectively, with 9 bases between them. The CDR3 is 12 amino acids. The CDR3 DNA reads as TGTGCCAGCAGTTCACAGGATTATACGCAGTATTTT. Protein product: CASSSQDYTQYF.

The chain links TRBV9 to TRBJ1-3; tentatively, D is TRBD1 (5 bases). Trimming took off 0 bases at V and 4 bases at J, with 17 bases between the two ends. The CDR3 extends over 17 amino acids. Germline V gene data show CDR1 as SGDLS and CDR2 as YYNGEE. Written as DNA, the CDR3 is TGTGCCAGCAGCGTAGCAGCGGTCGGGGCCCTGGGAAACACCATATATTTT. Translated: CASSVAAVGALGNTIYF.

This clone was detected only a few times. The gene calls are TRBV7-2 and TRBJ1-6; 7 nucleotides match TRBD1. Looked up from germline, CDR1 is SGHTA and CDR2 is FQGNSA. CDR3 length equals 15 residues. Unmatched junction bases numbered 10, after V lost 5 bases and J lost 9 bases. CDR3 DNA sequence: TGTGCCAGCAGCCCGTTGACAGGGAGGTCTTCACCCCTCCACTTT. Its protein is CASSPLTGRSSPLHF. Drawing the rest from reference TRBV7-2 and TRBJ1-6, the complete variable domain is GAGVSQSPSNKVTEKGKDVELRCDPISGHTALYWYRQSLGQGLEFLIYFQGNSAPDKSGLPSDRFSAERTGGSVSTLTIQRTQQEDSAVYLCASSPLTGRSSPLHFGNGTRLTVT.

The CDR3 sequence: CASSTGQVSTDTQYF. The CDR3 DNA follows: TGCGCCAGCAGCACCGGACAGGTCAGCACAGATACGCAGTATTTT. The chain employs TRBV5-1 and TRBJ2-3; the match to TRBD1 covers 7 bases. The germline CDR1 and CDR2 sequences are SGHRS and YFSETQ. This CDR3 spans 15 amino acids. Trimming removed 4 bases from V and 0 bases from J; junction bases left unmatched: 5. The whole variable domain, remainder taken from reference TRBV5-1 and TRBJ2-3, is KAGVTQTPRYLIKTRGQQVTLSCSPISGHRSVSWYQQTPGQGLQFLFEYFSETQRNKGNFPGRFSGRQFSNSRSEMNVSTLELGDSALYLCASSTGQVSTDTQYFGPGTRLTVL.

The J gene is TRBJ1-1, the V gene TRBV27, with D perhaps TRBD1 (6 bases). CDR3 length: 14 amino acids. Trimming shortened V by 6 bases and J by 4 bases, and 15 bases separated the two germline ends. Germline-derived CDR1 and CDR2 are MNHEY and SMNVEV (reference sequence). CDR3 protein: CASSRNTGFTEAFF. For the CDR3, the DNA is TGTGCCAGCAGCCGGAACACAGGGTTCACTGAAGCTTTCTTT.

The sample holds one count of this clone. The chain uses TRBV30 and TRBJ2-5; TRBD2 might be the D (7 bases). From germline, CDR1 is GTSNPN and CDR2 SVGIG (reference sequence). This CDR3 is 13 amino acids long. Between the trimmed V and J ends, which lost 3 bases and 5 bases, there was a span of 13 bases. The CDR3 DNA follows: TGTGCCTGGAGCCGGGGGGCAGGGGAGACCCAGTACTTC. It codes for CAWSRGAGETQYF.